One sample yielded the 31 T cell receptor beta chains listed below, sequenced in a study of B cell selection in AIRE deficiency. TCRdb's copy holds only in-frame clones and misses some; the assay was immunoSEQ multiplex PCR. The sample lists tens of thousands of clones, about 96% occurring once. Sorting defined conventional CD4 T cells as CD4+CD127+. The sequenced sample was CD4+CD127+ conventional T cells sorted from PBMCs. The receptors were sampled from a human donor in good health.

The chain's CDR3 is CASSADRGQRLGAFF. For the CDR3, the DNA is TGTGCCAGCAGTGCGGACAGGGGACAACGCCTGGGGGCTTTCTTT. This chain joins TRBV28 and TRBJ1-1; the match to TRBD1 covers 9 bases. The CDR3 is made up of 15 amino acids. With 5 bases clipped from V and 11 bases from J, the junction kept 15 bases outside the gene matches. In germline, CDR1 is MDHEN, CDR2 SYDVKM.

CDR3 protein: CASSQDSDSGNTIYF. The CDR3 coding sequence is TGCGCCAGCAGTCAAGACAGCGACTCTGGAAACACCATATATTTT. The chain uses TRBV5-1 and TRBJ1-3; D is perhaps TRBD1 (5 bases). The CDR3 loop spans 15 amino acids. V lost 5 bases and J 0 bases, leaving 12 bases between the germline ends. Germline assignment: CDR1 SGHRS and CDR2 YFSETQ.

J is TRBJ2-1 and V is TRBV10-3; no reliable D call. The CDR3 spans 11 residues. The germline CDR1 and CDR2 sequences are ENHRY and SYGVKD. Trimming removed 3 bases at V and 7 bases at J, with 4 bases between. CDR3 residues: CAISEHNEQFF. The CDR3 DNA is TGTGCCATCAGTGAACATAATGAGCAGTTCTTC.

This rearrangement joins TRBV5-1 to TRBJ2-5; D may be TRBD1 or TRBD2 (5 bases each). V lost 7 bases to trimming and J lost 2 bases, with 12 bases between them. The CDR3 runs to 13 residues. Germline values: CDR1 SGHRS, CDR2 YFSETQ. CDR3 residues: CASGTPEQETQYF. In DNA, the CDR3 is TGCGCCAGCGGGACGCCCGAACAAGAGACCCAGTACTTC.

V gene TRBV5-1 combines with J gene TRBJ2-7; perhaps D is TRBD1 or TRBD2 (6 bases each). The germline gives CDR1 SGHRS, CDR2 YFSETQ. V lost 0 bases and J 4 bases, leaving 14 bases between the germline ends. CDR3 length equals 15 residues. As DNA, the CDR3 is TGCGCCAGCAGCTTGGGGGGTCAGGGGACTTACGAGCAGTACTTC. Protein product: CASSLGGQGTYEQYF.

The chain has TRBV2 and TRBJ1-2; 10 bases are a match to TRBD1. CDR1 and CDR2 from the germline V gene are SNHLY and FYNNEI. This CDR3 contains 14 residues. The junction had 7 bases not matched to a gene; V was cut back by 8 bases and J by 4 bases. Written as DNA, the CDR3 is TGTGCCAGCTCTAGGGACAGGGGTAGCTATGGCTACACCTTC. It codes for CASSRDRGSYGYTF.

V and J are TRBV29-1 and TRBJ1-1; D unclear. The length of the CDR3 is 16 residues. Germline V gene data show CDR1 as SQVTM and CDR2 as ANQGSEA. V was trimmed by 2 bases and J by 5 bases, leaving 21 bases between them. CDR3 DNA sequence: TGCAGCGTTGAAAAGGAGGCAGGAGGATGGAGGACTGAAGCTTTCTTT. This translates into CSVEKEAGGWRTEAFF.

The V call is TRBV5-1, the J call TRBJ2-2; 15 nucleotides align to TRBD2. Unmatched junction bases numbered 4, after V lost 4 bases and J lost 6 bases. Germline CDR1 reads SGHRS; CDR2 reads YFSETQ. The CDR3 covers 16 residues. CDR3 sequence (DNA): TGCGCCAGCAGCCCCGGACTAGCGGGGGGGGCCGGGGAGCTGTTTTTT. Its protein product is CASSPGLAGGAGELFF. Full variable domain (outside the CDR3, taken from reference TRBV5-1 and TRBJ2-2): KAGVTQTPRYLIKTRGQQVTLSCSPISGHRSVSWYQQTPGQGLQFLFEYFSETQRNKGNFPGRFSGRQFSNSRSEMNVSTLELGDSALYLCASSPGLAGGAGELFFGEGSRLTVL.

V gene TRBV10-1 combines with J gene TRBJ2-1, with 8 bases matching TRBD2. Germline trimming cut 3 bases from V and 10 bases from J; bases unmatched to any gene: 14. In germline, CDR1 is WNHNN, CDR2 SYGVQD (reference sequence). The CDR3 runs to 16 residues. CDR3 DNA sequence: TGCGCCAGCAGTGAAGGGCCAAGCGGGGGAAGGGGGGAGCAGTTCTTC. Translated: CASSEGPSGGRGEQFF.

V is TRBV5-1 and J is TRBJ1-5, with 9 bases matching TRBD1. CDR1 and CDR2 from the germline V gene are SGHRS and YFSETQ. The trim removed 4 bases at V and 5 bases at J, leaving 7 bases unmatched. This CDR3 region has 15 residues. DNA of the CDR3: TGCGCCAGCAGCCCAGGGACAGGGAACCATCAGCCCCAGCATTTT. Protein: CASSPGTGNHQPQHF. The whole variable domain, remainder taken from reference TRBV5-1 and TRBJ1-5, is KAGVTQTPRYLIKTRGQQVTLSCSPISGHRSVSWYQQTPGQGLQFLFEYFSETQRNKGNFPGRFSGRQFSNSRSEMNVSTLELGDSALYLCASSPGTGNHQPQHFGDGTRLSIL.

The genes are TRBV18 and TRBJ2-2, with D possibly being TRBD1 or TRBD2 (6 bases each). The ends were cut back, 2 bases at V and 6 bases at J, with 13 bases in the middle. The germline V gene has CDR1 KGHSH and CDR2 LQKENI. This CDR3 is built from 15 residues. CDR3 loop: CASSPGGRISGELFF. For the CDR3, the DNA is TGTGCCAGCTCACCAGGGGGGCGCATCTCCGGGGAGCTGTTTTTT.

The V and J genes are TRBV6-1 and TRBJ1-1; perhaps TRBD1 as D (5 bases). Trimming pared 7 bases from V and 2 bases from J, leaving 14 bases between. Looked up from germline, CDR1 is MNHNS and CDR2 is SASEGT. The CDR3 length is 14 residues. As DNA, the CDR3 is TGTGCCAGCAAGCGACAGCCTGATAACACTGAAGCTTTCTTT. Translating gives CASKRQPDNTEAFF.

V and J are TRBV11-2 and TRBJ2-1; 12 nucleotides align to TRBD2. The germline V gene has CDR1 SGHAT and CDR2 FQNNGV. Trimming took 5 bases from V and 6 from J; bases not matched to a gene: 5. There are 15 residues in the CDR3. Here the CDR3 DNA reads TGTGCCAGCAGCCAACTAGCGGGGGGCCTCAATGAGCAGTTCTTC. This sequence encodes CASSQLAGGLNEQFF. The variable domain in full, completed from reference TRBV11-2 and TRBJ2-1, reads EAGVAQSPRYKIIEKRQSVAFWCNPISGHATLYWYQQILGQGPKLLIQFQNNGVVDDSQLPKDRFSAERLKGVDSTLKIQPAKLEDSAVYLCASSQLAGGLNEQFFGPGTRLTVL.

The rearrangement uses TRBV27 and TRBJ1-4; D may be TRBD1 (6 bases). This CDR3 comprises 15 residues. Trimming stripped 5 bases from V and 8 bases from J, with 18 bases between. Germline-derived CDR1 and CDR2 are MNHEY and SMNVEV (reference sequence). Written as DNA, the CDR3 is TGTGCCAGCAGTAGATGGGATCAGGGGCGCGAAAAACTGTTTTTT. Protein: CASSRWDQGREKLFF.

This chain uses TRBV9 with TRBJ2-7, with 7 bases identical to TRBD2. CDR1 is SGDLS, CDR2 YYNGEE, per germline. J was trimmed by 4 bases and V by 0 bases; bases with no gene match: 7. The CDR3 consists of 15 residues. DNA for the CDR3: TGTGCCAGCAGCGTAGCTGGCAGCGGGGCTTACGAGCAGTACTTC. It encodes CASSVAGSGAYEQYF.

The CDR3 sequence: CASSPEGGTEAFF. The CDR3 region has the DNA TGTGCCAGCAGCCCCGAAGGAGGCACTGAAGCTTTCTTT. The genes are TRBV7-2 and TRBJ1-1; D gene uncertain. CDR1 and CDR2 from the germline V gene are SGHTA and FQGNSA. The CDR3 is 13 amino acids. The V end lost 5 bases, the J end lost 4 bases, and 11 bases lay between the germline ends.

CDR3 amino acids: CAWSARAGGTDTQYF. Here the CDR3 DNA reads TGTGCCTGGAGTGCTAGGGCGGGGGGGACAGATACGCAGTATTTT. The chain joins TRBV30 to TRBJ2-3; 9 bases fit TRBD2. The CDR3 sequence is 15 residues long. CDR1 GTSNPN and CDR2 SVGIG come from the germline V gene (reference sequence). The ends lost 1 base at V and 3 bases at J; junction bases unmatched: 5.

V usage is TRBV6-6 and J usage is TRBJ2-1, with D tentatively TRBD2 (5 bases). CDR3 size: 13 residues. Trimming took 9 bases from V and 8 from J, leaving 17 bases between them. CDR1 MNHNY and CDR2 SVGAGI come from the germline V gene (reference sequence). CDR3 nucleotide sequence: TGTGCCAGTCTAGCAGACTCTTGGGATGAGCAGTTCTTC. Translating it yields CASLADSWDEQFF.

This clone showed up just once. The CDR3 DNA sequence: TGTGCCAGCAGTTACAGGACATACTACGAGCAGTACTTC. Its protein product is CASSYRTYYEQYF. V and J are TRBV6-6 and TRBJ2-7, with a possible D match to TRBD1 (5 bases). Germline-derived CDR1 and CDR2 are MNHNY and SVGAGI (reference sequence). CDR3 length: 13 residues. Trimming cost V 2 bases and J 3 bases, with 8 bases left between them.

The chain recombines TRBV6-5 with TRBJ2-2; TRBD1 is a possible D gene (6 bases). The CDR3 contains 14 residues. Germline CDR1 MNHEY, CDR2 SVGAGI. V lost 7 bases and J lost 3, with 12 bases in between. The CDR3 spells CASTIQGHTGELFF. The CDR3 coding sequence is TGTGCCAGCACTATACAGGGTCACACCGGGGAGCTGTTTTTT.

This chain connects TRBV7-7 to TRBJ1-1; D unresolved. Germline assignment: CDR1 SSHAT and CDR2 FNYEAQ (reference sequence). This CDR3 contains 9 residues. Trimming cost V 5 bases and J 11 bases, with 6 bases left between them. This chain's CDR3 is CASSPGAFF. The CDR3 region has the DNA TGTGCCAGCAGCCCAGGCGCTTTCTTT.

The chain recombines TRBV7-9 with TRBJ2-1, with D perhaps matching TRBD2 (6 bases). V was cut by 3 bases and J by 4 bases, with 16 bases left in between. The CDR3 extends over 16 amino acids. The V gene's germline CDR1 is SEHNR and CDR2 FQNEAQ (reference sequence). The CDR3 reads CASSFSGLRVYNEQFF. CDR3 sequence (DNA): TGTGCCAGCAGCTTCTCGGGACTGCGGGTATACAATGAGCAGTTCTTC.

The gene calls are TRBV27 and TRBJ2-1, with 9 positions matching TRBD1. Germline V gene sequence: CDR1 MNHEY, CDR2 SMNVEV (reference sequence). This CDR3 is 18 amino acids long. The V gene end was trimmed by 5 bases and the J gene end by 0 bases; junction bases not matched to a gene: 11. The CDR3 protein is CASSPPPTGGLSYNEQFF. As DNA, the CDR3 is TGTGCCAGCAGTCCACCTCCGACAGGGGGACTCTCCTACAATGAGCAGTTCTTC.

The chain couples TRBV30 to TRBJ1-5, with TRBD1 matching over 9 bases. V was pared by 3 bases and J by 5 bases, with 5 bases of the junction left unmatched. The length of the CDR3 is 14 residues. Germline V lookup: CDR1 GTSNPN, CDR2 SVGIG (reference sequence). The CDR3 coding sequence is TGTGCCTGGAGCGCGGACAGGGGAGATCAGCCCCAGCATTTT. Its translation: CAWSADRGDQPQHF.

This sequence joins TRBV10-1 and TRBJ2-1; 8 bases map to TRBD2. The ends lost 4 bases at V and 8 bases at J; junction bases unmatched: 7. From germline, CDR1 is WNHNN and CDR2 SYGVQD (reference sequence). The CDR3 extends over 14 amino acids. The CDR3 coding sequence is TGCGCCAGCAGTGGAGAGCCGGGGGGGGATGAGCAGTTCTTC. Encoded protein: CASSGEPGGDEQFF.

This clone has just one count. This rearrangement joins TRBV18 to TRBJ1-4; a possible D gene is TRBD1 (5 bases). The germline V gene encodes CDR1 KGHSH and CDR2 LQKENI. The ends were cut back, 4 bases at V and 5 bases at J, with 8 bases in the middle. CDR3 size: 13 residues. CDR3 sequence (DNA): TGTGCCAGCTCACGGGGGAAGAATGAAAAACTGTTTTTT. It translates to CASSRGKNEKLFF.

As DNA, the CDR3 is TGTGCCAGCAGTTCGGTGGAGCGTGGCTACACCTTC. This gives the protein CASSSVERGYTF. This rearrangement joins TRBV6-5 to TRBJ1-2; no clear D gene. V lost 4 bases and J 7 bases, leaving 10 bases between the germline ends. Per germline, CDR1 MNHEY and CDR2 SVGAGI. This CDR3 is built from 12 residues.

This clone has just one count. The genes are TRBV18 and TRBJ2-6; D is uncertain. The V and J ends lost 3 bases and 1 base respectively, with 7 bases between them. CDR1 and CDR2 (germline): KGHSH, LQKENI. The CDR3 length is 15 residues. As DNA, the CDR3 is TGTGCCAGCTCACCGGATTTTTCTGGGGCCAACGTCCTGACTTTC. Protein product: CASSPDFSGANVLTF.

V and J are TRBV5-6 and TRBJ2-2, with 11 bases identical to TRBD2. This CDR3 comprises 16 residues. The V gene end was trimmed by 6 bases and the J gene end by 0 bases; junction bases not matched to a gene: 4. Germline CDR1 and CDR2: SGHDT and YYEEEE. The CDR3 spells CASNLAGGSNTGELFF. The CDR3 DNA sequence: TGTGCCAGCAATCTAGCGGGGGGATCGAACACCGGGGAGCTGTTTTTT. Looking up the rest from reference TRBV5-6 and TRBJ2-2 gives the full variable domain: DAGVTQSPTHLIKTRGQQVTLRCSPKSGHDTVSWYQQALGQGPQFIFQYYEEEERQRGNFPDRFSGHQFPNYSSELNVNALLLGDSALYLCASNLAGGSNTGELFFGEGSRLTVL.

This rearrangement joins TRBV19 to TRBJ1-2; perhaps TRBD1 as D (5 bases). The CDR3 is made up of 15 amino acids. CDR1 and CDR2 from the germline V gene are LNHDA and SQIVND (reference sequence). Trimming took 6 bases from V and 5 from J, leaving 19 bases between them. The CDR3 loop reads CASRLQDQGLYGYTF. For the CDR3, the DNA is TGTGCCAGTAGATTACAAGACCAGGGTCTGTATGGCTACACCTTC.

This sequence joins TRBV27 and TRBJ1-2, with 8 nucleotides matching TRBD1. Germline CDR1 and CDR2: MNHEY and SMNVEV (reference sequence). V dropped 2 bases and J dropped 8; count of bases not matched to a gene: 4. CDR3 length equals 13 residues. For the CDR3, the DNA is TGTGCCAGCAGTTTACTGACAGGGGACGGCTACACCTTC. It translates to CASSLLTGDGYTF.